Listed below are T cell receptor beta chains from one sample, sequenced in a study of CD8+ T cells in alopecia areata. Generated by immunoSEQ multiplex PCR, the TCRdb table keeps only in-frame clones and is missing some. The table has around 190,000 clones, 60% seen once. The source material was CD4+ T cells sorted from blood, sampled at week 24, from a patient treated with tofacitinib. The receptors originated from a human donor with alopecia areata. The CDR3 runs from the conserved cysteine through the conserved F or W. A D gene is named only where the DNA matches it firmly. Only part of the rows carry a size: once, few, many, or a class if the clone is expanded.

J gene: TRBJ1-1
clone size: .
V gene: TRBV29-1
D gene: .
CDR3 DNA: TGCAGCGTTGGAGCAGAGCGGGCGGCCAGTATGAACACTGAAGCTTTCTTT
CDR3 protein: CSVGAERAASMNTEAFF

J gene: TRBJ2-7
clone size: .
V gene: TRBV5-1
D gene: TRBD1
CDR3 DNA: TGCGCCAGCACCGCGGGACAGGGATCCAACGAGCAGTACTTC
CDR3 protein: CASTAGQGSNEQYF

J gene: TRBJ2-3
clone size: .
V gene: TRBV2
D gene: TRBD1
CDR3 DNA: TGTGCCAGTCGTCAGGGGGCCAAAGATACGCAGTATTTT
CDR3 protein: CASRQGAKDTQYF

J gene: TRBJ1-1
clone size: .
V gene: TRBV20-1
D gene: TRBD1
CDR3 DNA: TGCAGTGCGGCAGGGGGCCCTGAAGCTTTCTTT
CDR3 protein: CSAAGGPEAFF

J gene: TRBJ2-1
clone size: .
V gene: TRBV7-9
D gene: .
CDR3 DNA: TGTGCCAGCAGCAATCAGGGGAGGAATGAGCAGTTCTTC
CDR3 protein: CASSNQGRNEQFF

J gene: TRBJ1-1
clone size: .
V gene: TRBV27
D gene: .
CDR3 DNA: TGTGCCAGCAGTTTAGGCCCCCAGACTGAAGCTTTCTTT
CDR3 protein: CASSLGPQTEAFF

J gene: TRBJ1-1
clone size: .
V gene: TRBV19
D gene: .
CDR3 DNA: TGTGCCAGTAGTATCCGGGGCCCAGGGCATAACACTGAAGCTTTCTTT
CDR3 protein: CASSIRGPGHNTEAFF

J gene: TRBJ2-7
clone size: few
V gene: TRBV19
D gene: TRBD2
CDR3 DNA: TGTGCCAGTAGTTTCGGGGGGTCCTACGAGCAGTACTTC
CDR3 protein: CASSFGGSYEQYF

J gene: TRBJ2-2
clone size: .
V gene: TRBV5-8
D gene: .
CDR3 DNA: TGTGCCAGCAGGTTGCTCCGCACCGGGGAGCTGTTTTTT
CDR3 protein: CASRLLRTGELFF

J gene: TRBJ2-1
clone size: .
V gene: TRBV30
D gene: TRBD1
CDR3 DNA: TGTGCCTGGAGTGAAGGATGGCGGGACAGGGGCTACAATGAGCAGTTCTTC
CDR3 protein: CAWSEGWRDRGYNEQFF

J gene: TRBJ2-2
clone size: .
V gene: TRBV30
D gene: TRBD1
CDR3 DNA: TGTGCCTGGAAGGGACAGACGAACACCGGGGAGCTGTTTTTT
CDR3 protein: CAWKGQTNTGELFF

J gene: TRBJ1-5
clone size: once
V gene: TRBV5-6
D gene: .
CDR3 DNA: TGTGCCAGCAGCTTCTCAAATCAGCCCCAGCATTTT
CDR3 protein: CASSFSNQPQHF

J gene: TRBJ1-1
clone size: .
V gene: TRBV30
D gene: .
CDR3 DNA: TGTGCCTGGAGCGATACGGGGCGCCGAGCTTTCTTT
CDR3 protein: CAWSDTGRRAFF

J gene: TRBJ2-7
clone size: .
V gene: TRBV5-1
D gene: TRBD1
CDR3 DNA: TGCGCCAGCAGCTTAACAGGGGGCTACGAGCAGTACTTC
CDR3 protein: CASSLTGGYEQYF

J gene: TRBJ1-1
clone size: .
V gene: TRBV6-1
D gene: TRBD1
CDR3 DNA: TGTGCCAGCAGTGAATCCGGGACAGCCTTCATGAACACTGAAGCTTTCTTT
CDR3 protein: CASSESGTAFMNTEAFF

J gene: TRBJ1-1
clone size: many
V gene: TRBV11-2
D gene: .
CDR3 DNA: TGTGCCAGCAGCTTAGCCGAGAACACTGAAGCTTTCTTT
CDR3 protein: CASSLAENTEAFF

J gene: TRBJ2-3
clone size: few
V gene: TRBV29-1
D gene: .
CDR3 DNA: TGCAGCGTTGACGGTGAAGGGCTCACAGATACGCAGTATTTT
CDR3 protein: CSVDGEGLTDTQYF

J gene: TRBJ1-1
clone size: few
V gene: TRBV12-5
D gene: .
CDR3 DNA: TGTGCTAGTGGTTTGCTCCCACAGGGATCGGCTTTCTTT
CDR3 protein: CASGLLPQGSAFF

J gene: TRBJ1-1
clone size: few
V gene: TRBV4-3
D gene: .
CDR3 DNA: TGCGCCAGCAGTCAGGTACGGAACACTGAAGCTTTCTTT
CDR3 protein: CASSQVRNTEAFF

J gene: TRBJ1-1
clone size: .
V gene: TRBV29-1
D gene: .
CDR3 DNA: TGCAGCGTTGAAGATAGGACAGACCCTGAAGCTTTCTTT
CDR3 protein: CSVEDRTDPEAFF

J gene: TRBJ2-3
clone size: .
V gene: TRBV5-1
D gene: .
CDR3 DNA: TGCGCCAGCAGCTTTTCAAGGCTCCCAGATACGCAGTATTTT
CDR3 protein: CASSFSRLPDTQYF

J gene: TRBJ2-7
clone size: .
V gene: TRBV7-2
D gene: TRBD1
CDR3 DNA: TGTGCCAGCAGCTTAGCGTCGACAGGGGGCAGCTACGAGCAGTACTTC
CDR3 protein: CASSLASTGGSYEQYF

J gene: TRBJ1-1
clone size: .
V gene: TRBV29-1
D gene: .
CDR3 DNA: TGCAGCGTCCTAGGGACACAAGCTTTCTTT
CDR3 protein: CSVLGTQAFF

J gene: TRBJ1-6
clone size: few
V gene: TRBV15
D gene: .
CDR3 DNA: TGTGCCACCAGCAGAGCCAATAATTCACCCCTCCACTTT
CDR3 protein: CATSRANNSPLHF

J gene: TRBJ2-7
clone size: .
V gene: TRBV6-1
D gene: .
CDR3 DNA: TGTGCCAGCAGTGTAACGACTTCGCGCTCCTACGAGCAGTACTTC
CDR3 protein: CASSVTTSRSYEQYF

J gene: TRBJ2-1
clone size: .
V gene: TRBV27
D gene: .
CDR3 DNA: TGTGCCAGCAGTTTATCGGGAAACTTCTCCTACAATGAGCAGTTCTTC
CDR3 protein: CASSLSGNFSYNEQFF

J gene: TRBJ2-7
clone size: .
V gene: TRBV25-1
D gene: TRBD2
CDR3 DNA: TGTGCCAGCAGTGCGGCGGGGGGGAGCTCCTACGAGCAGTACTTC
CDR3 protein: CASSAAGGSSYEQYF

J gene: TRBJ2-5
clone size: once
V gene: TRBV30
D gene: .
CDR3 DNA: TGTGCCTGGAGGGTAATAGAGACCCAGTACTTC
CDR3 protein: CAWRVIETQYF

J gene: TRBJ1-5
clone size: .
V gene: TRBV29-1
D gene: .
CDR3 DNA: TGCAGCGTAGCCGAGACAGGATTAAATCAGCCCCAGCATTTT
CDR3 protein: CSVAETGLNQPQHF

J gene: TRBJ1-2
clone size: few
V gene: TRBV7-8
D gene: TRBD1
CDR3 DNA: TGTGCCAGCAGCCCGGGACAGGGGACCTATGGCTACACCTTC
CDR3 protein: CASSPGQGTYGYTF

J gene: TRBJ2-1
clone size: few
V gene: TRBV4-3
D gene: .
CDR3 DNA: TGCGCCAGCAGCCAAACAGGGATAGGGTTCAATGAGCAGTTCTTC
CDR3 protein: CASSQTGIGFNEQFF

J gene: TRBJ2-3
clone size: .
V gene: TRBV14
D gene: .
CDR3 DNA: TGTGCCAGCAGCCAAGAGTTAGGATCCACAGATACGCAGTATTTT
CDR3 protein: CASSQELGSTDTQYF

J gene: TRBJ2-2
clone size: .
V gene: TRBV23-1
D gene: .
CDR3 DNA: TGCGCCAGCAGTCAAGAAGGCCAGGGAAGGAACACCGGGGAGCTGTTTTTT
CDR3 protein: CASSQEGQGRNTGELFF

J gene: TRBJ1-1
clone size: .
V gene: TRBV29-1
D gene: .
CDR3 DNA: TGCAGCGTTGAAGATCTTCGGCACAGGGTGGACACTGAAGCTTTCTTT
CDR3 protein: CSVEDLRHRVDTEAFF

J gene: TRBJ1-1
clone size: few
V gene: TRBV2
D gene: TRBD1
CDR3 DNA: TGTGCCAGCAGTGGTTTGGACAGGGGACTAAAAGCTTTCTTT
CDR3 protein: CASSGLDRGLKAFF

J gene: TRBJ1-5
clone size: .
V gene: TRBV29-1
D gene: .
CDR3 DNA: TGCAGCGTTGGGGACGGCAACGGGCCCCAGCATTTT
CDR3 protein: CSVGDGNGPQHF

J gene: TRBJ1-2
clone size: .
V gene: TRBV5-1
D gene: .
CDR3 DNA: TGCGCCAGCAGCTCGTCACGGCAGGGGCTGACATCGGGCTACACCTTC
CDR3 protein: CASSSSRQGLTSGYTF